The 8 T cell receptor beta chains below were found in one sample sequenced in a study of T cells in Graves' hyperthyroidism and ophthalmopathy. Amplified regions were TCR beta CDR3 sequences from RNA transcripts. In the first-round RT-PCR of the TCR CDR3, the HTBI primer set was used. MiXCR was run by TCRdb on the multiplex PCR reads, yielding one entry per CDR3 protein. The data show 500,000 to 650,000 distinct CDR3 sequences, 46% seen once. Source material: peripheral blood or thyroid tissue (not recorded which). All receptors derive from an adult woman with Graves' disease, either hyperthyroidism or ophthalmopathy (not recorded which).

The chain uses TRBV2 and TRBJ1-2; unclear D gene. Trimming pared 7 bases from V and 5 bases from J, leaving 8 bases between. Looked up from germline, CDR1 is SNHLY and CDR2 is FYNNEI. The CDR3 totals 11 residues. The CDR3 sequence: CASIGNYGYTF. In DNA, the CDR3 is TGTGCCAGCATAGGAAATTATGGCTACACCTTC.

The chain uses TRBV15 and TRBJ1-1; 7 positions agree with TRBD1. CDR3 length: 18 amino acids. After removal of 1 base from V and 0 bases from J, the junction contained 11 bases not matched to a gene. From germline, CDR1 is LNHNV and CDR2 YYDKDF (reference sequence). In DNA form, the CDR3 reads TGTGCCACCAGCAGAGTAGGGGCAGGGGGAGCCTTGAACACTGAAGCTTTCTTT. Residues: CATSRVGAGGALNTEAFF.

The chain is built from TRBV20-1 and TRBJ2-7, with TRBD2 matching 11 bases. CDR1 DFQATT and CDR2 SNEGSKA come from the germline V gene (reference sequence). Trimming at V came to 0 bases and at J to 7 bases, leaving 8 bases not matched to a gene. This CDR3 comprises 15 residues. The DNA for the CDR3 is TGCAGTGCTAGAGATGATAGCGGGAGGGCGGGTGAGCAGTACTTC. It yields the protein CSARDDSGRAGEQYF.

The chain combines TRBV10-2 with TRBJ2-5; D call uncertain. Germline V CDR1 and CDR2: WSHSY, SAAADI. This CDR3 spans 13 amino acids. V lost 6 bases to trimming and J lost 0 bases, with 8 bases between them. CDR3 residues: CASRVGYQETQYF. The CDR3 nucleotides are TGCGCCAGCAGGGTGGGATACCAAGAGACCCAGTACTTC.

V and J are TRBV11-2 and TRBJ1-2; D is possibly TRBD1 (6 bases). V dropped 5 bases and J dropped 4 bases, with 14 bases sitting between them. Germline CDR1 is SGHAT and CDR2 is FQNNGV. The CDR3 loop spans 14 amino acids. The DNA of the CDR3 is TGTGCCAGCAGCCCGGGGGCAACAGGCTATGGCTACACCTTC. Residues: CASSPGATGYGYTF.

V is TRBV10-3 and J is TRBJ1-6; TRBD1 matches at 9 bases. This CDR3 has 14 amino acids. CDR1 is ENHRY, CDR2 SYGVKD, per germline. Trimming took 6 bases from V and 10 from J; bases not matched to a gene: 7. The CDR3 spells CAISDRGGGSPLHF. CDR3 DNA sequence: TGTGCCATCAGCGACAGGGGGGGAGGCTCACCCCTCCACTTT.

This clonotype was picked up many times. This sequence joins TRBV6-6 and TRBJ1-5; D is perhaps TRBD1 (5 bases). V dropped 0 bases and J dropped 2 bases, with 11 bases sitting between them. Germline-derived CDR1 and CDR2 are MNHNY and SVGAGI (reference sequence). The CDR3 runs 16 residues. The CDR3 reads CASSYSSGIGNQPQHF. In nucleotides, the CDR3 is TGTGCCAGCAGTTACTCTTCAGGGATCGGCAATCAGCCCCAGCATTTT.

The genes are TRBV28 and TRBJ1-2; D is unclear. CDR3 size: 14 residues. Trimming left V 3 bases short and J 6 bases short, with 14 bases between. Per germline, CDR1 MDHEN and CDR2 SYDVKM. The CDR3 region is CASSLWVADDGYTF. CDR3 nucleotides: TGTGCCAGCAGTTTGTGGGTCGCAGACGATGGCTACACCTTC.